A single sample is the source of the 27 T cell receptor beta chains below, sequenced in a study of cytomegalovirus exposure and HLA in healthy donors. PCR involved 60 Vbeta and 13 Jbeta primers. Clones were sequenced by immunoSEQ multiplex PCR, and TCRdb holds only the in-frame ones, with some missing. The specimen's table records roughly 50,000 clones. Specimen: PBMCs. All receptors derive from a man aged 35-49 years in good health and CMV-seropositive.

The CDR3 protein is CASSYLGTSYEQYF. In DNA, the CDR3 is TGTGCCAGCAGTTACTTGGGGACTTCCTACGAGCAGTACTTC. V is TRBV6-5 and J is TRBJ2-7, with a possible D match to TRBD2 (6 bases). This CDR3 comprises 14 residues. Germline assignment: CDR1 MNHEY and CDR2 SVGAGI. Trimming took 1 base from V and 1 from J, leaving 8 bases between them.

This chain connects TRBV28 to TRBJ1-4; the D gene is possibly TRBD1 (6 bases). This CDR3 spans 16 amino acids. V was clipped by 5 bases and J by 0 bases, with 13 bases between them. The germline CDR1 and CDR2 sequences are MDHEN and SYDVKM. CDR3 protein: CASSNLGGPTNEKLFF. CDR3 in DNA: TGTGCCAGCAGTAACCTCGGGGGGCCAACTAATGAAAAACTGTTTTTT.

The chain joins TRBV9 to TRBJ2-2; 8 bases are a match to TRBD2. The ends lost 4 bases at V and 1 base at J; junction bases unmatched: 12. Germline V gene lookup returns CDR1 SGDLS and CDR2 YYNGEE. The CDR3 has 18 amino acids. CDR3 nucleotide sequence: TGTGCCAGCAGCACCCCGGGGAGGCGGGGGGTGAACACCGGGGAGCTGTTTTTT. It is translated as CASSTPGRRGVNTGELFF.

The V gene is TRBV7-9, the J gene TRBJ2-7, with 7 positions matching TRBD1. Germline CDR1 reads SEHNR; CDR2 reads FQNEAQ (reference sequence). Trimming at V came to 5 bases and at J to 0 bases, leaving 4 bases not matched to a gene. The CDR3 sequence is 14 residues long. CDR3 loop: CASSTWDSSYEQYF. The CDR3 DNA follows: TGTGCCAGCAGCACTTGGGACAGCTCCTACGAGCAGTACTTC.

This chain connects TRBV28 to TRBJ1-4; D might be TRBD1 (6 bases). Per germline, CDR1 MDHEN and CDR2 SYDVKM. The CDR3 has 17 residues. Between the trimmed V and J ends, which lost 3 bases and 0 bases, there was a span of 14 bases. CDR3 region: CASSFPTGYATNEKLFF. The CDR3 DNA is TGTGCCAGCAGTTTCCCCACAGGGTATGCAACTAATGAAAAACTGTTTTTT.

The genes are TRBV28 and TRBJ2-3, with 7 bases lining up with TRBD2. This CDR3 is 16 amino acids long. Germline lookup yields CDR1 MDHEN and CDR2 SYDVKM. Germline trimming cut 6 bases from V and 5 bases from J; bases unmatched to any gene: 14. The CDR3 coding sequence is TGTGCCAGCAGCCCCCCGAGGGGCAGGGAGGGAGATACGCAGTATTTT. It codes for CASSPPRGREGDTQYF. The full variable domain, rest sourced from reference TRBV28 and TRBJ2-3, is DVKVTQSSRYLVKRTGEKVFLECVQDMDHENMFWYRQDPGLGLRLIYFSYDVKMKEKGDIPEGYSVSREKKERFSLILESASTNQTSMYLCASSPPRGREGDTQYFGPGTRLTVL.

The V and J genes are TRBV12-5 and TRBJ1-1; 8 bases map to TRBD1. Germline loops: CDR1 LGHNT, CDR2 FRNRAP. Unmatched junction bases numbered 4, after V lost 3 bases and J lost 4 bases. The CDR3 is 14 residues long. CDR3 protein: CASGLQGEGTEAFF. CDR3 coding DNA: TGTGCTAGTGGTTTACAGGGGGAAGGCACTGAAGCTTTCTTT.

This chain links TRBV7-2 with TRBJ1-2, with a tentative D call TRBD1 (5 bases). From germline, CDR1 is SGHTA and CDR2 FQGNSA. V was shortened by 5 bases and J by 8 bases, with 15 bases between the two germline ends. This CDR3 has 13 residues. The CDR3 DNA reads TGTGCCAGCAGCCCCCCGGGGGGAGAGGGCTACACCTTC. This gives the protein CASSPPGGEGYTF.

The chain links TRBV18 to TRBJ1-5, with D perhaps matching TRBD1 (5 bases). The germline V gene encodes CDR1 KGHSH and CDR2 LQKENI. The CDR3 is 15 residues long. V was shortened by 3 bases and J by 3 bases, with 12 bases between the two germline ends. The CDR3 protein is CASSPSWGPNQPQHF. CDR3 DNA sequence: TGTGCCAGCTCACCGAGTTGGGGCCCCAATCAGCCCCAGCATTTT.

This rearrangement joins TRBV5-6 to TRBJ2-1, with D unresolved. This CDR3 has 14 residues. V was shortened by 5 bases and J by 0 bases, with 9 bases between the two germline ends. The V gene's germline CDR1 is SGHDT and CDR2 YYEEEE. In nucleotides, the CDR3 is TGTGCCAGCAGTAGGAGTAGCTCCTACAATGAGCAGTTCTTC. Translating gives CASSRSSSYNEQFF.

The chain couples TRBV7-6 to TRBJ2-7, with 8 bases matching TRBD2. The V segment lost 3 bases and the J segment 1 base; nucleotides outside the gene matches: 5. The V gene's germline CDR1 is SGHVS and CDR2 FNYEAQ. This CDR3 contains 15 residues. CDR3 protein: CASSFRTSSSYEQYF. The CDR3 nucleotides read TGTGCCAGCAGCTTTAGGACTAGCAGTTCCTACGAGCAGTACTTC.

This sequence joins TRBV29-1 and TRBJ2-5, with 9 bases that match TRBD2. The J call could be wrong; TRBJ2-7 is a better fit for the DNA end. This CDR3 spans 13 amino acids. Germline V gene data show CDR1 as SQVTM and CDR2 as ANQGSEA. CDR3 protein: CSVGGLAPSEQYF. In DNA form, the CDR3 reads TGCAGCGTTGGGGGACTAGCTCCATCCGAGCAGTACTTC.

Turning to this clone: No conserved phenylalanine or tryptophan is present at the end of the CDR3, so a read error is the likely explanation. V gene TRBV6-5 combines with J gene TRBJ1-2; possibly TRBD1 for D (6 bases). V was clipped by 2 bases and J by 8 bases, with 9 bases between them. Germline loops: CDR1 MNHEY, CDR2 SVGAGI. There are 12 residues in the CDR3. The CDR3 DNA follows: TGTGCCAGCAGTTACGGAGGGGGGGGCTACACCCTC. It is translated as CASSYGGGGYTL.

The chain recombines TRBV9 with TRBJ1-3, with D tentatively TRBD1 (6 bases). This CDR3 has 16 amino acids. Between the trimmed V and J ends, which lost 2 bases and 1 base, there was a span of 13 bases. Germline V gene data show CDR1 as SGDLS and CDR2 as YYNGEE. CDR3 residues: CASSVPRTGSGNTIYF. CDR3 nucleotide sequence: TGTGCCAGCAGCGTCCCCCGAACAGGGTCTGGAAACACCATATATTTT.

The J gene is TRBJ2-1, the V gene TRBV25-1; TRBD2 matches 14 bases. Germline CDR1 reads MGHDK; CDR2 reads SYGVNS. CDR3 size: 16 residues. V was clipped by 7 bases and J by 9 bases; unmatched bases: 11. The CDR3: CASIPAGTSGSGEQFF. The CDR3 DNA reads TGTGCCAGCATCCCCGCCGGGACTAGCGGGAGTGGTGAGCAGTTCTTC. The full variable domain, with the rest looked up from reference TRBV25-1 and TRBJ2-1, is EADIYQTPRYLVIGTGKKITLECSQTMGHDKMYWYQQDPGMELHLIHYSYGVNSTEKGDLSSESTVSRIRTEHFPLTLESARPSHTSQYLCASIPAGTSGSGEQFFGPGTRLTVL.

The chain joins TRBV27 to TRBJ2-7, with D possibly being TRBD1 (5 bases). The CDR3 extends over 14 amino acids. V lost 5 bases, J lost 3 bases, and 14 bases lay in between. Germline-derived CDR1 and CDR2 are MNHEY and SMNVEV (reference sequence). CDR3 sequence: CASSPHPGNYEQYF. In DNA form, the CDR3 reads TGTGCCAGCAGTCCCCATCCAGGGAACTACGAGCAGTACTTC.

Points on this clone: The same CDR3 arises from other DNA sequences in this sample as well. The chain combines TRBV9 with TRBJ2-5, with 13 bases fitting TRBD2. The germline V gene has CDR1 SGDLS and CDR2 YYNGEE. J gave up 1 base and V 0 bases, and 6 bases lay outside the gene matches. There are 18 residues in the CDR3. The CDR3 protein is CASSVATRTSGGQETQYF. The CDR3 bases are TGTGCCAGCAGCGTAGCTACTAGGACTAGCGGGGGCCAAGAGACCCAGTACTTC.

The chain carries TRBV5-1 and TRBJ2-5; perhaps TRBD2 as D (5 bases). V was shortened by 0 bases and J by 1 base, with 10 bases between the two germline ends. The CDR3 is made up of 15 amino acids. CDR1 is SGHRS and CDR2 is YFSETQ in the germline V gene. CDR3 amino acids: CASSLEDWPQETQYF. The CDR3 nucleotides are TGCGCCAGCAGCTTGGAGGACTGGCCCCAAGAGACCCAGTACTTC.

The rearrangement links TRBV7-9 to TRBJ2-3; perhaps TRBD2 as D (6 bases). The CDR3 is made up of 16 amino acids. Per germline, CDR1 SEHNR and CDR2 FQNEAQ (reference sequence). Trimming removed 0 bases from V and 2 bases from J, with 12 bases in between. CDR3 nucleotide sequence: TGTGCCAGCAGCTTAGCGTCGGCGGGGTTCACAGATACGCAGTATTTT. The encoded protein is CASSLASAGFTDTQYF. Full variable domain (remainder filled in from reference TRBV7-9 and TRBJ2-3): DTGVSQNPRHKITKRGQNVTFRCDPISEHNRLYWYRQTLGQGPEFLTYFQNEAQLEKSRLLSDRFSAERPKGSFSTLEIQRTEQGDSAMYLCASSLASAGFTDTQYFGPGTRLTVL.

The rearrangement joins TRBV6-1 to TRBJ2-7, with TRBD1 as a possible D gene (6 bases). The CDR3 consists of 15 residues. Trimming pared 6 bases from V and 3 bases from J, leaving 18 bases between. Germline V gene sequence: CDR1 MNHNS, CDR2 SASEGT. CDR3 in amino acids: CASSPTVGANYEQYF. The CDR3 DNA reads TGTGCCAGCAGCCCCACCGTGGGGGCCAACTACGAGCAGTACTTC.

This rearrangement joins TRBV4-2 to TRBJ2-7; TRBD1 matches at 9 bases. V shed 4 bases, J shed 2 bases, and the junction held 15 bases outside the gene matches. The CDR3 has 18 residues. Germline CDR1 is LGHNA and CDR2 is YNFKEQ. CDR3 sequence reads: CASSLQGAGITGPYEQYF. CDR3 bases: TGTGCCAGCAGCCTACAGGGGGCGGGAATAACGGGGCCCTACGAGCAGTACTTC.

The chain uses TRBV7-2 and TRBJ2-5; 8 bases line up with TRBD2. The CDR3 runs 17 residues. Per germline, CDR1 SGHTA and CDR2 FQGNSA. With V trimmed by 5 bases and J by 7 bases, 18 bases remained unmatched. The CDR3 DNA is TGTGCCAGCAGCGCCGAATCCGGGACTAGTGTTGCCGGGACCCAGTACTTC. Translating gives CASSAESGTSVAGTQYF.

The rearrangement joins TRBV7-2 to TRBJ2-4; tentatively, D is TRBD1 (6 bases). Germline V gene data show CDR1 as SGHTA and CDR2 as FQGNSA. The CDR3 has 13 residues. Trimming removed 5 bases at V and 8 bases at J, with 13 bases between. DNA for the CDR3: TGTGCCAGCAGCCGCCGAGAGGGGGACATTCAGTACTTC. It yields the protein CASSRREGDIQYF.

The chain employs TRBV15 and TRBJ2-6, with TRBD1 matching 7 bases. Unmatched junction bases numbered 3, after V lost 3 bases and J lost 1 base. Germline V CDR1 and CDR2: LNHNV, YYDKDF (reference sequence). This CDR3 comprises 16 residues. This CDR3 reads CATSSQTGSGANVLTF. The CDR3 DNA follows: TGTGCCACCAGCAGCCAGACAGGGTCTGGGGCCAACGTCCTGACTTTC.

The gene calls are TRBV5-6 and TRBJ1-6, with 11 bases identical to TRBD1. The CDR3 extends over 16 amino acids. The V segment lost 0 bases and the J segment 10 bases; nucleotides outside the gene matches: 6. Germline V gene lookup returns CDR1 SGHDT and CDR2 YYEEEE. The CDR3 region is CASSLVGQGDGSPLHF. Written as DNA, the CDR3 is TGTGCCAGCAGCTTGGTGGGACAGGGGGACGGGTCACCCCTCCACTTT.

The rearrangement joins TRBV7-9 to TRBJ1-2; 8 bases align to TRBD1. This CDR3 is built from 13 residues. With V trimmed by 6 bases and J by 8 bases, 8 bases remained unmatched. Germline V gene lookup returns CDR1 SEHNR and CDR2 FQNEAQ (reference sequence). CDR3 DNA sequence: TGTGCCAGCAGTCATAGGACAGGGAGAGGCTACACCTTC. It encodes CASSHRTGRGYTF. Filled out from reference TRBV7-9 and TRBJ1-2, the complete variable domain reads DTGVSQNPRHKITKRGQNVTFRCDPISEHNRLYWYRQTLGQGPEFLTYFQNEAQLEKSRLLSDRFSAERPKGSFSTLEIQRTEQGDSAMYLCASSHRTGRGYTFGSGTRLTVV.

The chain links TRBV30 to TRBJ2-5; D is ambiguous. From germline, CDR1 is GTSNPN and CDR2 SVGIG (reference sequence). The CDR3 has 11 residues. V was clipped by 2 bases and J by 7 bases, with 8 bases between them. The CDR3 DNA reads as TGTGCCTGGAGTCTCCCGGGGACCCAGTACTTC. Protein product: CAWSLPGTQYF.